The clone carrying this T cell receptor (beta chain) came up once. The antigen remains unidentified. TCR sequencing used cDNA made by reverse transcription of extracted RNA. TCRdb keeps only in-frame clones here, not all; method: immunoSEQ multiplex PCR. The sample comprises 30,000 to 40,000 clones, 70% to 80% of which are singletons, and 15% to 20% rests with the top ten. This entry comes from a study of CD8+ T cells in alopecia areata. General study findings and limits: Whereas mice showed it more clearly, TCR sharing across patients was murkier, possibly because of HLA. Clonality was higher in lesional than normal scalp, especially in alopecia totalis/universalis.

Both peripheral blood and punch biopsies of lesional scalp skin were obtained from patients who had alopecia areata. PBMCs were stained for CD3, CD4 and CD8, and CD4+ and CD8+ T cells were sorted. This clonotype was obtained from a human donor with alopecia areata. The material sequenced was NKG2D-low CD8+ T cells sorted from blood.

CDR3 DNA sequence: TGCAGCGTTGAAGATCTTGAAGAAGGCTTCAACACCGGGGAGCTGTTTTTT. The encoded protein is CSVEDLEEGFNTGELFF. V is TRBV29-1 and J is TRBJ2-2; D is unresolved. V lost 0 bases and J 2 bases, leaving 16 bases between the germline ends. This CDR3 is 17 amino acids long. The V gene's germline CDR1 is SQVTM and CDR2 ANQGSEA.